This T cell receptor beta chain was profiled in a study of human T cells and chemical hapten exposure. Trimming took off 8 bases at V and 6 bases at J, with 14 bases between the two ends. This CDR3 is built from 13 residues. Germline assignment: CDR1 SNHLY and CDR2 FYNNEI. One entry per CDR3 protein, called by TCRdb with MiXCR from the RACE reads. In the table there are 350,000 or so distinct CDR3 sequences, around 7% of which are singletons. Documented time point: patch test 1, 2 weeks after DPC sensitization. The treatment is: therapeutic diphenylcyclopropenone sensitization with weekly scalp DPC. This clonotype was found many times.

The sequence was collected from a woman aged 18 to 35 with alopecia areata. Some clones in this sample may be carry-over from other donors' samples. The specimen comprised whole blood, sampled in connection with sensitization to the hapten diphenylcyclopropenone (DPC). The genes are TRBV2 and TRBJ2-1; D is uncertain. CDR3 loop: CASVGGVRNEQFF. The CDR3 coding sequence is TGTGCCAGCGTGGGCGGCGTTCGCAATGAGCAGTTCTTC. Full variable domain (outside the CDR3, taken from reference TRBV2 and TRBJ2-1): EPEVTQTPSHQVTQMGQEVILRCVPISNHLYFYWYRQILGQKVEFLVSFYNNEISEKSEIFDDQFSVERPDGSNFTLKIRSTKLEDSAMYFCASVGGVRNEQFFGPGTRLTVL.